The T cell receptor (beta chain) under discussion was sequenced for a study of blood T cell repertoires in COVID-19. The wider study: Whether acute or convalescent, the COVID-19 samples came from the United States, Italy and Spain.

The assay was immunoSEQ multiplex PCR, and TCRdb's table has in-frame clones only and misses some. The sample has some 110,000 clones; roughly nine tenths are singletons. Germline assignment: CDR1 MGHRA and CDR2 YSYEKL. V lost 1 base and J lost 5; bases outside the gene matches: 1. This CDR3 is built from 13 residues. Sequencing was done on a sample of peripheral blood. The sequence was obtained from a man between 65 and 79 years old who had recovered from COVID-19. V gene TRBV4-1 combines with J gene TRBJ2-7; 8 positions agree with TRBD1. Written as DNA, the CDR3 is TGCGCCAGCAGCCAAGCACAGGGGGACGAGCAGTACTTC. It codes for CASSQAQGDEQYF.